Listed below are T cell receptor beta chains from one sample, sequenced in a study of CD8 T cells in ankylosing spondylitis. One entry per CDR3 protein, called by TCRdb with MiXCR from the 5' RACE reads. The sample records 250,000 to 350,000 distinct CDR3 sequences, less than 25% being singletons. Sequences were obtained from blood, either unsorted or a sorted T cell fraction (not recorded which). The receptors were gathered from a female donor with ankylosing spondylitis or in good health (not recorded which). Both conserved end residues are part of each CDR3. The order of the fields is J gene, D gene, clone size, V gene, CDR3 DNA, CDR3 protein. D genes are given only for firm matches. A clone size is listed for some rows: how often the clone was seen (once, few, many), or a class if it is expanded.

j_call: TRBJ1-1
d_call: TRBD1
clone_size: many
v_call: TRBV6-4
cdr3_nt: TGTGCCAGCAGTCCCTGGACAGGGTCCACTGAAGCTTTCTTT
cdr3_aa: CASSPWTGSTEAFF

j_call: TRBJ2-2
d_call: NA
clone_size: NA
v_call: TRBV19
cdr3_nt: TGTGCCAGTAGTACCACAGTAAACACCGGGGAGCTGTTTTTT
cdr3_aa: CASSTTVNTGELFF

j_call: TRBJ2-1
d_call: TRBD2
clone_size: NA
v_call: TRBV20-1
cdr3_nt: TGCAGTGCTATCGGGAGGGAAAACACATCACTATACAATGAGCAGTTCTTC
cdr3_aa: CSAIGRENTSLYNEQFF

j_call: TRBJ1-3
d_call: NA
clone_size: many
v_call: TRBV20-1
cdr3_nt: TGCAGTGCTAGAGATCTGAGCAGCAACAGCGGAAACACCATATATTTT
cdr3_aa: CSARDLSSNSGNTIYF

j_call: TRBJ2-6
d_call: NA
clone_size: NA
v_call: TRBV20-1
cdr3_nt: TGCAGTGCTAGGTTGCCCTTCTCTGGGGCCAACGTCCTGACTTTC
cdr3_aa: CSARLPFSGANVLTF

j_call: TRBJ2-3
d_call: TRBD2
clone_size: few
v_call: TRBV7-9
cdr3_nt: TGTGCCAGCAGCTTAGCTAGCGGGAGAATGGATACGCAGTATTTT
cdr3_aa: CASSLASGRMDTQYF

j_call: TRBJ1-1
d_call: TRBD1
clone_size: many
v_call: TRBV7-9
cdr3_nt: TGTGCCAGCAGCGGACAGGGCGGACGAGTTGAAGCTTTCTTT
cdr3_aa: CASSGQGGRVEAFF

j_call: TRBJ2-2
d_call: TRBD2
clone_size: NA
v_call: TRBV6-1
cdr3_nt: TGTGCCAGCAGTACGGGGACTAGCGGGTACACCGGGGAGCTGTTTTTT
cdr3_aa: CASSTGTSGYTGELFF

j_call: TRBJ2-6
d_call: NA
clone_size: NA
v_call: TRBV12-3/TRBV12-4
cdr3_nt: TGTGCCAGCAAACGAACTGCCGCGGCTGGGGCCAACGTCCTGACTTTC
cdr3_aa: CASKRTAAAGANVLTF

j_call: TRBJ1-1
d_call: NA
clone_size: many
v_call: TRBV12-3/TRBV12-4
cdr3_nt: TGTGCCAGCAGTTTTGGGGGGCAGGGGAACACTGAAGCTTTCTTT
cdr3_aa: CASSFGGQGNTEAFF

j_call: TRBJ1-2
d_call: TRBD1
clone_size: once
v_call: TRBV7-9
cdr3_nt: TGTGCCAGCAGCCCGCGGACAGGGTTGGATGGCTACACCTTC
cdr3_aa: CASSPRTGLDGYTF

j_call: TRBJ1-1
d_call: NA
clone_size: NA
v_call: TRBV12-3/TRBV12-4
cdr3_nt: TGTGCCAGTATCGACAGTATGAACACTGAAGCTTTCTTT
cdr3_aa: CASIDSMNTEAFF

j_call: TRBJ2-2
d_call: NA
clone_size: NA
v_call: TRBV7-2
cdr3_nt: TGTGCCAGCAGCTACCCCCTTTCCACCGGGGAGCTGTTTTTT
cdr3_aa: CASSYPLSTGELFF

j_call: TRBJ2-5
d_call: NA
clone_size: NA
v_call: TRBV20-1
cdr3_nt: TGCAGTGCTAGCCAGACTAGGACGGCTGAGACCCAGTACTTC
cdr3_aa: CSASQTRTAETQYF

j_call: TRBJ1-3
d_call: NA
clone_size: few
v_call: TRBV7-2
cdr3_nt: TGTGCCAGCAGCTTAACCCCGCCAAGTGGAAACACCATATATTTT
cdr3_aa: CASSLTPPSGNTIYF

j_call: TRBJ2-5
d_call: NA
clone_size: few
v_call: TRBV11-2
cdr3_nt: TGTGCCAGCAGCCCCATGACTAGTGTGAGAGGGCAGACCCAGTACTTC
cdr3_aa: CASSPMTSVRGQTQYF

j_call: TRBJ2-7
d_call: TRBD2
clone_size: NA
v_call: TRBV18
cdr3_nt: TGTGCCAGCTCACCAAGGACTAGCGGGAGAATAGAGCAGTACTTC
cdr3_aa: CASSPRTSGRIEQYF

j_call: TRBJ2-1
d_call: TRBD2
clone_size: NA
v_call: TRBV20-1
cdr3_nt: TGCTGTGCTTTTAAAGCGGGAGGGCCACACCTAAGCTCCTACAATGAGCAGTTCTTC
cdr3_aa: CCAFKAGGPHLSSYNEQFF

j_call: TRBJ2-1
d_call: TRBD1
clone_size: NA
v_call: TRBV11-3
cdr3_nt: TGTGCCAGCAGCAAACGGGACAGGGGAAATTACAATGAGCAGTTCTTC
cdr3_aa: CASSKRDRGNYNEQFF

j_call: TRBJ2-5
d_call: TRBD1
clone_size: few
v_call: TRBV7-9
cdr3_nt: TGTGCCAGCAGCCCAGTTTCCGGACAGGGGATGGCCCAGTACTTC
cdr3_aa: CASSPVSGQGMAQYF

j_call: TRBJ2-7
d_call: NA
clone_size: few
v_call: TRBV5-5
cdr3_nt: TGTGCCAGCAGCTTGGAGCCAGACTCCTACGAGCAGTACTTC
cdr3_aa: CASSLEPDSYEQYF

j_call: TRBJ2-1
d_call: TRBD2
clone_size: few
v_call: TRBV12-3/TRBV12-4
cdr3_nt: TGTGCCAGCAGTTTTGGGCTAGCGGAAAGCTCCTACAATGAGCAGTTCTTC
cdr3_aa: CASSFGLAESSYNEQFF

j_call: TRBJ2-7
d_call: TRBD2
clone_size: NA
v_call: TRBV12-3/TRBV12-4
cdr3_nt: TGTGCCAGCACCCCGACTAGCGGAAGCTCCTACGAGCAGTACTTC
cdr3_aa: CASTPTSGSSYEQYF

j_call: TRBJ1-2
d_call: NA
clone_size: many
v_call: TRBV6-2/TRBV6-3
cdr3_nt: TGTGCCAGCAACCGAGACAGGATGCTCTATGGCTACACCTTC
cdr3_aa: CASNRDRMLYGYTF

j_call: TRBJ1-1
d_call: NA
clone_size: NA
v_call: TRBV7-2
cdr3_nt: TGTGCCAGCAGCATCGGGACACGAAGGCTTGAAGCTTTCTTT
cdr3_aa: CASSIGTRRLEAFF

j_call: TRBJ2-5
d_call: TRBD2
clone_size: many
v_call: TRBV5-1
cdr3_nt: TGCGCCAGCAGCAGCTCTAGCGGCCAAGAGACCCAGTACTTC
cdr3_aa: CASSSSSGQETQYF

j_call: TRBJ2-1
d_call: NA
clone_size: NA
v_call: TRBV15
cdr3_nt: TGTGCCACCAGCACAGGACTAAACAATGAGCAGTTCTTC
cdr3_aa: CATSTGLNNEQFF

j_call: TRBJ2-1
d_call: TRBD2
clone_size: few
v_call: TRBV20-1
cdr3_nt: TGCAGTGCTAGGCGGGCTAGCGGCCACACCTACAATGAGCAGTTCTTC
cdr3_aa: CSARRASGHTYNEQFF

j_call: TRBJ2-7
d_call: NA
clone_size: NA
v_call: TRBV12-3/TRBV12-4
cdr3_nt: TGTGCCAGCAGTTTAGCGACTACGACGGCCTACGAGCAGTACTTC
cdr3_aa: CASSLATTTAYEQYF

j_call: TRBJ2-1
d_call: NA
clone_size: NA
v_call: TRBV4-2
cdr3_nt: TGTGCCAGCAGCCAAGCCAGGACAAATGGTGAGCAGTTCTTC
cdr3_aa: CASSQARTNGEQFF

j_call: TRBJ2-1
d_call: TRBD2
clone_size: NA
v_call: TRBV6-2/TRBV6-3
cdr3_nt: TGTGCCAGCATCTCTCAGGGAGGGTCCTACAATGAGCAGTTCTTC
cdr3_aa: CASISQGGSYNEQFF

j_call: TRBJ2-1
d_call: NA
clone_size: many
v_call: TRBV7-2
cdr3_nt: TGTGCCAGCAGCTTAAGGTATGAGCAGTTCTTC
cdr3_aa: CASSLRYEQFF

j_call: TRBJ2-7
d_call: NA
clone_size: many
v_call: TRBV5-5
cdr3_nt: TGTGCCAGCAGCTTAGGGCAGGAATACGAGCAGTACTTC
cdr3_aa: CASSLGQEYEQYF

j_call: TRBJ2-5
d_call: TRBD2
clone_size: few
v_call: TRBV6-6
cdr3_nt: TGTGCCAGCATTGGTGCGGGACTACAAGAGACCCAGTACTTC
cdr3_aa: CASIGAGLQETQYF

j_call: TRBJ2-7
d_call: NA
clone_size: many
v_call: TRBV12-5
cdr3_nt: TGTGCTAGTGGTTTGGGGGACGCCGAGCAGTACTTC
cdr3_aa: CASGLGDAEQYF

j_call: TRBJ2-1
d_call: TRBD2
clone_size: few
v_call: TRBV20-1
cdr3_nt: TGCAGTGCTAGAAATAGCGGGAGCAATGAGCAGTTCTTC
cdr3_aa: CSARNSGSNEQFF

j_call: TRBJ1-1
d_call: NA
clone_size: NA
v_call: TRBV7-9
cdr3_nt: TGTGCCAGCAGCTTAAGTACCGGGGGCGTTGAAGCTTTCTTT
cdr3_aa: CASSLSTGGVEAFF

j_call: TRBJ2-7
d_call: NA
clone_size: few
v_call: TRBV29-1
cdr3_nt: TGCAGCGTCGGGGACGGCGTCTACGAGCAGTACTTC
cdr3_aa: CSVGDGVYEQYF

j_call: TRBJ2-7
d_call: TRBD2
clone_size: NA
v_call: TRBV20-1
cdr3_nt: TGCAGTGCTAGAGACTCGACTAGCGGCTACGAGCAGTACTTC
cdr3_aa: CSARDSTSGYEQYF

j_call: TRBJ2-1
d_call: TRBD2
clone_size: many
v_call: TRBV20-1
cdr3_nt: TGCAGTGCTCTAGGACTAGCGGGCTACTACAATGAGCAGTTCTTC
cdr3_aa: CSALGLAGYYNEQFF

j_call: TRBJ1-1
d_call: NA
clone_size: few
v_call: TRBV20-1
cdr3_nt: TGCAGTGCTAGAGCCCGGCGAGGGAACACTGAAGCTTTCTTT
cdr3_aa: CSARARRGNTEAFF

j_call: TRBJ2-2
d_call: NA
clone_size: few
v_call: TRBV7-6
cdr3_nt: TGTGCCAGCAGCTTAGGGGGGAGCTCCCCCGGGGAGCTGTTTTTT
cdr3_aa: CASSLGGSSPGELFF

j_call: TRBJ2-7
d_call: NA
clone_size: once
v_call: TRBV14
cdr3_nt: TGTGCCAGCAGCTCTTATTCTGGGTCCGAGCAGTACTTC
cdr3_aa: CASSSYSGSEQYF

j_call: TRBJ1-3
d_call: TRBD1
clone_size: NA
v_call: TRBV12-3/TRBV12-4
cdr3_nt: TGTGCCAGCAGTCGGACAGGGCCAGGAAACACCATATATTTT
cdr3_aa: CASSRTGPGNTIYF

j_call: TRBJ1-1
d_call: TRBD1
clone_size: few
v_call: TRBV5-1
cdr3_nt: TGCGCCAGCAGCTTCTCTACAGGGGGGAACACTGAAGCTTTCTTT
cdr3_aa: CASSFSTGGNTEAFF

j_call: TRBJ2-7
d_call: NA
clone_size: few
v_call: TRBV6-1
cdr3_nt: TGTGCCAGCAGTCCACGGTATACCTCCTACGAGCAGTACTTC
cdr3_aa: CASSPRYTSYEQYF

j_call: TRBJ2-1
d_call: TRBD1
clone_size: many
v_call: TRBV29-1
cdr3_nt: TGCAGCGTTGAAAGGGGGCATGAGCAGTTCTTC
cdr3_aa: CSVERGHEQFF

j_call: TRBJ2-3
d_call: TRBD2
clone_size: few
v_call: TRBV5-1
cdr3_nt: TGCGCCAGCAGCTTACTAGCGGGACGGGGGGATACGCAGTATTTT
cdr3_aa: CASSLLAGRGDTQYF

j_call: TRBJ1-6
d_call: NA
clone_size: few
v_call: TRBV28
cdr3_nt: TGTGCCAGCAGTTTAACCAAGGATTTACCCCTCCACTTT
cdr3_aa: CASSLTKDLPLHF

j_call: TRBJ2-3
d_call: TRBD2
clone_size: few
v_call: TRBV5-1
cdr3_nt: TGCGCCAGTTCGAATAGCGGGTTCACAGATACGCAGTATTTT
cdr3_aa: CASSNSGFTDTQYF

j_call: TRBJ2-1
d_call: NA
clone_size: few
v_call: TRBV20-1
cdr3_nt: TGCAGTGCTACGACTAACACCGTAAGCTCCTACAATGAGCAGTTCTTC
cdr3_aa: CSATTNTVSSYNEQFF